The 8 T cell receptor beta chains below were found in one sample sequenced in a study of OX40 agonist ivuxolimab in advanced cancers. TCRdb keeps only in-frame clones here, not all; method: immunoSEQ multiplex PCR. The profile covers approximately 45,000 clones, with nearly 90% appearing a single time and less than 20% taken by the ten largest. The material sequenced was CD4+ or CD8+ T cells sorted from blood, taken in a trial of the OX40 agonist ivuxolimab. These receptors were taken from an adult with an advanced solid tumor such as melanoma, head and neck, liver or kidney cancer.

The gene calls are TRBV7-3 and TRBJ2-5, with 8 bases aligning to TRBD1. The CDR3 consists of 14 residues. V lost 2 bases and J lost 5; bases outside the gene matches: 4. Germline assignment: CDR1 SGHTA and CDR2 FQGTGA. CDR3 protein: CASSLGGQVETQYF. CDR3 coding DNA: TGTGCCAGCAGCTTAGGGGGACAGGTCGAGACCCAGTACTTC. Full variable domain (rest looked up from reference TRBV7-3 and TRBJ2-5): GAGVSQTPSNKVTEKGKYVELRCDPISGHTALYWYRQSLGQGPEFLIYFQGTGAADDSGLPNDRFFAVRPEGSVSTLKIQRTERGDSAVYLCASSLGGQVETQYFGPGTRLLVL.

V and J are TRBV5-4 and TRBJ2-5; D could derive from TRBD1 or TRBD2 (5 bases each). The CDR3 covers 16 residues. V was shortened by 2 bases and J by 5 bases, with 19 bases between the two germline ends. Per germline, CDR1 SGHNT and CDR2 YYREEE (reference sequence). The CDR3 bases are TGTGCCAGCAGCTTTGAAGGGTTGGGACGCGGGGAGACCCAGTACTTC. Amino acids: CASSFEGLGRGETQYF.

The J gene is TRBJ1-3, the V gene TRBV6-1; possible D gene TRBD1, 6 bases. The V gene lost 0 bases and the J gene lost 0 bases, with 15 bases spanning the gap. The germline V gene has CDR1 MNHNS and CDR2 SASEGT. This CDR3 has 18 residues. The CDR3 bases are TGTGCCAGCAGTGAAGCGCCACCAGGGGAGTACTCTGGAAACACCATATATTTT. Protein product: CASSEAPPGEYSGNTIYF.

This clone appeared once. J is TRBJ2-3 and V is TRBV6-1; D may be TRBD1 (6 bases). There are 12 residues in the CDR3. V lost 5 bases to trimming and J lost 8 bases, with 11 bases between them. Germline CDR1 is MNHNS and CDR2 is SASEGT. The CDR3 here is CASSTEGGTQYF. The DNA of the CDR3 is TGTGCCAGCAGTACAGAAGGGGGTACGCAGTATTTT.

The DNA for the CDR3 is TGTGCCAGCAGTGAGGAACAGGGCAAGCCACAAACCGGAGGTTTCTACGAGCAGTACGTC. This translates into CASSEEQGKPQTGGFYEQYV. The chain carries TRBV2 and TRBJ2-7; the D gene is possibly TRBD1 (6 bases). Trimming left V 3 bases short and J 3 bases short, with 30 bases between. There are 20 residues in the CDR3. Germline V lookup: CDR1 SNHLY, CDR2 FYNNEI.

The chain recombines TRBV9 with TRBJ2-5; TRBD1 matches at 9 bases. Germline CDR1 is SGDLS and CDR2 is YYNGEE. J gave up 5 bases and V 3 bases, and 5 bases lay outside the gene matches. The CDR3 is 14 residues long. The CDR3, as DNA: TGTGCCAGCAGCGAGGGGGACAGGGTTGAGACCCAGTACTTC. Its protein product is CASSEGDRVETQYF.

The chain employs TRBV7-9 and TRBJ2-5; 11 nucleotides line up with TRBD2. After removal of 5 bases from V and 2 bases from J, the junction contained 4 bases not matched to a gene. The CDR3 loop spans 15 amino acids. CDR1 SEHNR and CDR2 FQNEAQ come from the germline V gene (reference sequence). DNA for the CDR3: TGTGCCAGCAGCCCGGGACTAGCGGATCAAGAGACCCAGTACTTC. Amino acids: CASSPGLADQETQYF.

This clone was recorded only once. The rearrangement uses TRBV7-9 and TRBJ1-2; D unresolved. CDR3 length: 10 residues. Per the germline V gene, CDR1 is SEHNR and CDR2 is FQNEAQ (reference sequence). Trimming took 2 bases from V and 8 from J, leaving 3 bases between them. CDR3 residues: CASSLLGYTF. Here the CDR3 DNA reads TGTGCCAGCAGCTTACTCGGCTACACCTTC.